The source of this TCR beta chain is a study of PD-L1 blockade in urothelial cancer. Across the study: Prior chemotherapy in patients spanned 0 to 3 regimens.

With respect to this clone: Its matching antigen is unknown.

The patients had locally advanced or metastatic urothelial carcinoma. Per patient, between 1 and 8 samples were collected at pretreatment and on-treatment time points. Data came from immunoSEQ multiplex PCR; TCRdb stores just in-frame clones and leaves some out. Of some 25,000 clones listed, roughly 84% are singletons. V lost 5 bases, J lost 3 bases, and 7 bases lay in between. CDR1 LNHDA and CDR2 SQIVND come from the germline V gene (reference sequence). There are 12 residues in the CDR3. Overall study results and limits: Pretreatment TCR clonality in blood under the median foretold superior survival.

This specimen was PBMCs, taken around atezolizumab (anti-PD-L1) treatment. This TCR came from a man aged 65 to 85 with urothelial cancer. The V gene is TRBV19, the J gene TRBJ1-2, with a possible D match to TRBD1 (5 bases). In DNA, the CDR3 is TGTGCCAGTAGTTGGGGGGACTATGGCTACACCTTC. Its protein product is CASSWGDYGYTF.